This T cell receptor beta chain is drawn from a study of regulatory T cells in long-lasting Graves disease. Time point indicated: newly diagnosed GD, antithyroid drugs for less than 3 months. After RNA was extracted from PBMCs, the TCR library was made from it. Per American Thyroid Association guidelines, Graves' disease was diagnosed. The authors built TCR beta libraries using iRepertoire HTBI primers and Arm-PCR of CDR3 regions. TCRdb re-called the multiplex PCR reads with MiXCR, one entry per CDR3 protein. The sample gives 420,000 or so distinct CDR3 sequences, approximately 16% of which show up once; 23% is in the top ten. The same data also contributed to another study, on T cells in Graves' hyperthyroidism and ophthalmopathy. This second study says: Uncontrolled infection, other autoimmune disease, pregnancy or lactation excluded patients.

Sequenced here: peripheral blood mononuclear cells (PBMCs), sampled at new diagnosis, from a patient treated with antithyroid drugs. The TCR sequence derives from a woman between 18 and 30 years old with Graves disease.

Here the CDR3 reads CASSFGGQGVSPLHF. As DNA, the CDR3 is TGTGCCAGCAGTTTTGGGGGACAGGGTGTTTCACCCCTCCACTTT. This chain joins TRBV27 and TRBJ1-6, with 9 nucleotides matching TRBD1. There are 15 residues in the CDR3. J gave up 9 bases and V 3 bases, and 6 bases lay outside the gene matches. Germline CDR1 is MNHEY and CDR2 is SMNVEV (reference sequence).